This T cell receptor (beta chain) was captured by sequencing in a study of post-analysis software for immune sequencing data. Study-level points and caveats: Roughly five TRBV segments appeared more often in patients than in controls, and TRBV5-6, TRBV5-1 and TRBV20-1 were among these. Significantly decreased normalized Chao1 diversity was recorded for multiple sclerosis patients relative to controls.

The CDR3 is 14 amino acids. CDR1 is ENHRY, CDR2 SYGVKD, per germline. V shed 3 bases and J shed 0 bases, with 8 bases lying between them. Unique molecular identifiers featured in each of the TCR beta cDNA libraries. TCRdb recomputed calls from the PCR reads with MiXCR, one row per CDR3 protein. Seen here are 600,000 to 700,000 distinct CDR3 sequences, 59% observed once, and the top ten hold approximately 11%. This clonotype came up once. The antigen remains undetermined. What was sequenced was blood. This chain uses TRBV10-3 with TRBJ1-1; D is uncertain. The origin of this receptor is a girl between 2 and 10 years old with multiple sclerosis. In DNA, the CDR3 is TGTGCCATCAGTGATTGGGTCCTGAACACTGAAGCTTTCTTT. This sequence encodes CAISDWVLNTEAFF.